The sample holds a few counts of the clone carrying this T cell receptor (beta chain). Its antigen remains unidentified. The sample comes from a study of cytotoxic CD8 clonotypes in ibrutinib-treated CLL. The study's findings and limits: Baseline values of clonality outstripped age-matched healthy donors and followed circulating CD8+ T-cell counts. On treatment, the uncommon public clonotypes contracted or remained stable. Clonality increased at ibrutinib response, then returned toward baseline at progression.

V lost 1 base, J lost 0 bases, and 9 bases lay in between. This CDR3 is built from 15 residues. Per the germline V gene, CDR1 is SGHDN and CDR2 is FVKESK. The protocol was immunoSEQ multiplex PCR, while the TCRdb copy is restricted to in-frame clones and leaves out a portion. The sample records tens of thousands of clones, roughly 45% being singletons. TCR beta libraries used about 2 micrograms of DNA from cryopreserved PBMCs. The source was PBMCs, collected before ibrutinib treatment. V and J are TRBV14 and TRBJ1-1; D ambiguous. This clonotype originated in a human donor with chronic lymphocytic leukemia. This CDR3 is CASSQVRNMNTEAFF. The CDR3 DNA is TGTGCCAGCAGCCAAGTTAGGAATATGAACACTGAAGCTTTCTTT.